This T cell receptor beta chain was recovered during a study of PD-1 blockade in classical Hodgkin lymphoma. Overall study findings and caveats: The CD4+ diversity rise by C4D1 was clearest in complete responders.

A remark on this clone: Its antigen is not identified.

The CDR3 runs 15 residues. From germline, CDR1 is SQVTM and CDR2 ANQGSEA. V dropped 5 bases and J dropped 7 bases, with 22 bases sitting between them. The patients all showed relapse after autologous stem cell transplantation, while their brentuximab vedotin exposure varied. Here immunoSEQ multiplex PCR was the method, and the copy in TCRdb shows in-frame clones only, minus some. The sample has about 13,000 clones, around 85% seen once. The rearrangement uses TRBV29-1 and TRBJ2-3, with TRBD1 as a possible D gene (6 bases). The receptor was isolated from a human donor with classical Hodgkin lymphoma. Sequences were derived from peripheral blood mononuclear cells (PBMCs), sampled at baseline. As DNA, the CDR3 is TGCAGCGTTCATGGGCCAGGGGCGCTCCAAAATACGCAGTATTTT. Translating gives CSVHGPGALQNTQYF.